This T cell receptor (beta chain) was observed in a study of Ad26.COV2.S vaccination and SARS-CoV-2 variants (TCRdb year 2021). Regarding the study in general: Donors in the vaccine arm were drawn from COV1001, a multicentre, randomized, double-blind, placebo-controlled phase I-IIa trial testing Ad26.COV2.S in healthy adults. Ad26.COV2.S was administered intramuscularly at 5 x 10^10 or 1 x 10^11 viral particles, either as a single shot or as two shots given 56 days apart. TCRbeta repertoire sequencing served as the tool for gauging how specific and how broad the SARS-CoV-2-reactive T cell receptors were following Ad26.COV2.S vaccination. A total of 32 samples were included in the TCR-sequenced set, comprising roughly 19 Ad26.COV2.S vaccine recipients, 5 placebo recipients and 8 SARS-CoV-2 convalescent individuals. Participants in the trial were split at random into five groups of five each, receiving low-dose or high-dose Ad26.COV2.S once or twice, or else placebo on both occasions. Investigators did not know the trial group allocation while performing experiments and assessing outcomes. Study-wide findings and limitations: Vaccine and placebo recipients had similar non-spike TCR breadth, a finding consistent with the vaccine containing only spike. The study was not powered for comparison of responses between vaccine doses or regimens. After vaccination, substantial breadth of spike-specific CD8+ and CD4+ T cell responses was reported. Ad26.COV2.S recipients had higher spike-specific TCR breadth than placebo recipients (P = 0.0014). It was noted by the authors that total T cell responses may have been underestimated by the TCR breadth and depth analyses.

The CDR3 starts with the cysteine, ends with the phenylalanine, and has 13 residues. The sequence is cut down to CDR3 DNA, 39 bases in frame from base 1. V is reduced by 4 bases and J by 13 bases, leaving a spacing of 18 bases between them. Taken from the germline V gene, the CDR1 and CDR2 loops are KGHDR and SFDVKD. This specimen's treatment or condition label, interpreted: around 19 received Ad26.COV2.S at low or high dose, single or two shots; about 5 received placebo; per-sample allocation not given. For vaccine and placebo recipients, the sequenced repertoires came from samples collected on day 63 after the first injection. Cohort 1b enrolled roughly 25 adults aged 18-55 years at a single site in Boston, USA, between 29 July and 7 August 2020. Ad26.COV2.S was a replication-incompetent adenovirus type 26 vector that expressed a prefusion-stabilized SARS-CoV-2 spike protein derived from the original Wuhan strain.

This clone was seen just once. What antigen it recognizes has not been identified. The sample holds no much larger clone one base away, and base qualities are not on file. The immunoSEQ Assay was used to sequence TCRbeta CDR3 regions. After extraction, genomic DNA underwent amplification by bias-controlled multiplex PCR, followed by high-throughput sequencing. The original methods were these. Collapsing and filtering of sequences were performed to quantify the absolute abundance of each unique TCRbeta CDR3 region. T cell fraction was estimated by normalizing TCRbeta template counts to usable DNA, with usable DNA measured through amplification of reference genes found in all nucleated cells. Repertoire TCRs were annotated as SARS-CoV-2-specific when V gene, CDR3 amino acid sequence and J gene were exactly matched to a known reactive TCR set. The reference SARS-CoV-2 TCR set came from MIRA and was filtered for enrichment in COVID-19-positive ImmuneCODE repertoires, removing public or cross-reactive TCRs. Using the MIRA antigens, annotated TCRs were further analysed by specific ORF or by position within an ORF. Breadth was defined as the number of annotated unique rearrangements divided by the total number of unique productive rearrangements, and depth was defined as the summed frequency of the annotated unique rearrangements. Two-sided Wilcoxon rank-sum tests were used to compare TCR breadth between groups. Drawn from immuneACCESS, this table holds only the in-frame rearrangements with V and J called that TCRdb kept. Clones are partly lost; checked studies trace under half to an unresolved V gene and leave the rest unexplained. The V and J calls and clone size come from that table; D and trimming were worked out from the DNA. The sample table shows more than 300,000 clones, and around 84% are seen once. More than 1.5% of the sample is taken by the ten largest.

This sequence uses TRBV24-1 and TRBJ1-2; D gene: possibly TRBD1, on 5 matching bases. The receptor was isolated from a person between 18 and 59 years old who received the Ad26.COV2.S COVID-19 vaccine or a placebo. The source material was peripheral blood, sampled in a trial of Ad26.COV2.S vaccine versus placebo. The nucleotide sequence is given as TGTGCCACCAGTGACATTCAGGGTTTAGCATTCACCTTC. The encoded protein is CATSDIQGLAFTF.